This TCR beta chain is from a study of T cells in Graves' hyperthyroidism and ophthalmopathy. Diagnoses were made from clinical symptoms, serum measures (thyroxine and TRAb), thyroid ultrasound and orbital computed tomography. Using 10 ml of fresh peripheral blood, PBMCs were prepared. With regard to this clonotype: Its antigen remains unidentified. A much larger clone is a single base away; this may be a read error.

RNA transcripts were the template for amplifying TCR beta CDR3 regions. The study used the HTBI primer set for a first-round RT-PCR of the TCR CDR3. Via MiXCR, TCRdb re-called the multiplex PCR reads, giving one row per CDR3 protein. The table has about 290,000 distinct CDR3 sequences, about an eighth seen once; the top ten hold 7% to 9.5%. Study findings and constraints: For ophthalmopathy, model prediction preceded onset by a median about 6.4 months. Blood shared most expanded thyroid clonotypes above 0.001.

Sequences were obtained from blood. The clonotype comes from a woman between 40 and 55 years old with Graves' hyperthyroidism.

CDR3 nucleotide sequence: TGTGCCTATCAGGGACAGGGACCCAATCAGTCCCAGCATTTT. Its translation: CAYQGQGPNQSQHF. The chain carries TRBV28 and TRBJ1-5; 9 bases are a match to TRBD1. The germline V gene encodes CDR1 MDHEN and CDR2 SYDVKM. This CDR3 region has 14 residues.